A single sample is the source of the 25 T cell receptor beta chains below, sequenced in a study of cytomegalovirus exposure and HLA in healthy donors. Assay used: immunoSEQ multiplex PCR; TCRdb lists only in-frame clones, some missing. The repertoire holds 250,000 to 300,000 clones, with roughly 90% as singletons. The material sequenced was PBMCs. Source of these receptors: a young woman in good health and CMV-seronegative.

The chain recombines TRBV7-9 with TRBJ1-3; TRBD1 matches 7 bases. CDR3 length equals 17 residues. Trimming took 3 bases from V and 1 from J; bases not matched to a gene: 9. Looked up from germline, CDR1 is SEHNR and CDR2 is FQNEAQ (reference sequence). The CDR3, as DNA: TGTGCCAGCAGCTTCACGACAGGGAGTGGGTCTGGAAACACCATATATTTT. It codes for CASSFTTGSGSGNTIYF.

The chain uses TRBV2 and TRBJ2-3, with TRBD2 matching over 7 bases. CDR3 length: 16 amino acids. V was clipped by 3 bases and J by 1 base; unmatched bases: 7. Looked up from germline, CDR1 is SNHLY and CDR2 is FYNNEI. The CDR3 spells CASSDWSSGGTDTQYF. CDR3 in DNA: TGTGCCAGCAGTGACTGGTCCAGCGGGGGCACAGATACGCAGTATTTT.

The table lists this clone with a count of one. This chain joins TRBV4-1 and TRBJ1-1; 9 bases agree with TRBD1. The CDR3 is made up of 15 amino acids. Germline V gene sequence: CDR1 MGHRA, CDR2 YSYEKL. V dropped 1 base and J dropped 0; count of bases not matched to a gene: 0. CDR3 in amino acids: CASSQGQGVNTEAFF. CDR3 DNA: TGCGCCAGCAGCCAAGGACAGGGGGTGAACACTGAAGCTTTCTTT.

The V call is TRBV28, the J call TRBJ2-3, with no clear D. Germline V gene sequence: CDR1 MDHEN, CDR2 SYDVKM. This CDR3 is 11 amino acids long. V lost 6 bases to trimming and J lost 3 bases, with 4 bases between them. CDR3 in amino acids: CASRETDTQYF. In DNA form, the CDR3 reads TGTGCCAGCAGGGAGACAGATACGCAGTATTTT.

J is TRBJ1-1 and V is TRBV7-9; no clear D gene. Germline loops: CDR1 SEHNR, CDR2 FQNEAQ (reference sequence). The ends were cut back, 5 bases at V and 0 bases at J, with 10 bases in the middle. The CDR3 runs to 14 residues. The DNA for the CDR3 is TGTGCCAGCAGCCCGTCCGGGGTGAACACTGAAGCTTTCTTT. As protein: CASSPSGVNTEAFF.

The J gene is TRBJ2-7, the V gene TRBV28, with D perhaps matching TRBD1 (5 bases). The CDR3 is 12 residues long. Trimming cost V 5 bases and J 4 bases, with 9 bases left between them. CDR1 and CDR2 (germline): MDHEN, SYDVKM. The CDR3 sequence: CASSPQVYEQYF. The CDR3 DNA reads as TGTGCCAGCAGTCCACAGGTTTACGAGCAGTACTTC.

The chain couples TRBV11-2 to TRBJ1-1; D uncertain. The CDR3 spans 16 residues. Trimming cost V 1 base and J 6 bases, with 18 bases left between them. Germline V CDR1 and CDR2: SGHAT, FQNNGV. CDR3 in amino acids: CASSLGRREVDAEAFF. The CDR3 nucleotides are TGTGCCAGCAGCTTAGGTCGAAGGGAGGTAGACGCTGAAGCTTTCTTT.

The rearrangement joins TRBV19 to TRBJ2-7; a possible D gene is TRBD2 (5 bases). The CDR3 consists of 14 residues. The germline V gene encodes CDR1 LNHDA and CDR2 SQIVND (reference sequence). V shed 1 base and J shed 3 bases, with 10 bases lying between them. CDR3 amino acids: CASSIVEGGYEQYF. For the CDR3, the DNA is TGTGCCAGTAGTATAGTAGAGGGTGGCTACGAGCAGTACTTC.

In this sample, this clone turned up once. The rearrangement uses TRBV4-1 and TRBJ1-1; tentatively, D is TRBD1 (5 bases). The CDR3 is made up of 16 amino acids. The germline gives CDR1 MGHRA, CDR2 YSYEKL. With 3 bases removed from V and 5 bases from J, the gap between germline ends came to 19 bases. The CDR3 sequence is CASSQMAAGGFTEAFF. DNA of the CDR3: TGCGCCAGCAGCCAGATGGCGGCGGGGGGTTTTACTGAAGCTTTCTTT.

The chain combines TRBV2 with TRBJ2-3; TRBD2 agrees at 8 bases. The length of the CDR3 is 18 residues. Germline CDR1 and CDR2: SNHLY and FYNNEI. Trimming cost V 0 bases and J 3 bases; bases outside gene matches: 11. The CDR3 protein is CASSEARSTGGLTDTQYF. CDR3 bases: TGTGCCAGCAGTGAAGCTAGATCAACGGGAGGGTTGACAGATACGCAGTATTTT. The entire variable domain, with the rest obtained from reference TRBV2 and TRBJ2-3, is as follows: EPEVTQTPSHQVTQMGQEVILRCVPISNHLYFYWYRQILGQKVEFLVSFYNNEISEKSEIFDDQFSVERPDGSNFTLKIRSTKLEDSAMYFCASSEARSTGGLTDTQYFGPGTRLTVL.

Notes on this clone: The same CDR3 arises from other DNA sequences in this sample as well. V gene TRBV5-1 combines with J gene TRBJ2-1, with 9 bases identical to TRBD2. The germline V gene encodes CDR1 SGHRS and CDR2 YFSETQ. The CDR3 contains 15 residues. The V segment lost 0 bases and the J segment 6 bases; nucleotides outside the gene matches: 4. The CDR3 DNA is TGCGCCAGCAGCTTGGAAGCGGGGGGTCTCAATGAGCAGTTCTTC. Protein product: CASSLEAGGLNEQFF.

The rearrangement uses TRBV27 and TRBJ2-6; D remains unclear. Trimming took 7 bases from V and 0 from J, leaving 7 bases between them. This CDR3 contains 14 residues. CDR1 and CDR2 (germline): MNHEY, SMNVEV (reference sequence). The CDR3 sequence: CASTLSSGANVLTF. CDR3 coding DNA: TGTGCCAGCACCCTTAGCTCTGGGGCCAACGTCCTGACTTTC.

The chain employs TRBV2 and TRBJ1-6; tentatively, D is TRBD1 (6 bases). Germline assignment: CDR1 SNHLY and CDR2 FYNNEI. The V and J ends lost 5 bases and 7 bases respectively, with 15 bases between them. The CDR3 consists of 15 residues. CDR3 in DNA: TGTGCCAGCAGTCATGACAGGTCCCCCAATTCACCCCTCCACTTT. It specifies CASSHDRSPNSPLHF.

This rearrangement joins TRBV18 to TRBJ1-1; 8 bases fit TRBD1. V trimming: 8 bases; J trimming: 1 base; junction bases outside the gene matches: 0. The CDR3 contains 12 residues. CDR1 KGHSH and CDR2 LQKENI come from the germline V gene. The CDR3 sequence is CASTGGNTEAFF. CDR3 nucleotides: TGTGCCAGCACAGGGGGGAACACTGAAGCTTTCTTT.

The V call is TRBV18, the J call TRBJ1-4; D is possibly TRBD1 (6 bases). The CDR3 has 15 amino acids. The germline V gene has CDR1 KGHSH and CDR2 LQKENI. Trimming removed 3 bases at V and 8 bases at J, with 16 bases between. The CDR3: CASSPREGGVEKLFF. CDR3 DNA: TGTGCCAGCTCACCTCGAGAAGGGGGTGTCGAAAAACTGTTTTTT. Full variable domain (missing parts from reference TRBV18 and TRBJ1-4): NAGVMQNPRHLVRRRGQEARLRCSPMKGHSHVYWYRQLPEEGLKFMVYLQKENIIDESGMPKERFSAEFPKEGPSILRIQQVVRGDSAAYFCASSPREGGVEKLFFGSGTQLSVL.

The chain couples TRBV10-3 to TRBJ1-3; unclear D gene. Germline CDR1 and CDR2: ENHRY and SYGVKD. The V and J ends lost 4 bases and 0 bases respectively, with 10 bases between them. The CDR3 sequence is 15 residues long. DNA of the CDR3: TGTGCCATCAGTGCCCCAGAAGTCTCTGGAAACACCATATATTTT. Translated, it gives CAISAPEVSGNTIYF.

CDR3 DNA: TGCGCCAGCAGCCAAAGGGACAGCCCAGAAGCTTTCTTT. It codes for CASSQRDSPEAFF. V gene TRBV4-1 combines with J gene TRBJ1-1, with TRBD1 matching over 7 bases. Germline V gene sequence: CDR1 MGHRA, CDR2 YSYEKL. The V and J ends lost 2 bases and 8 bases, in that order; junction bases with no gene match: 5. This CDR3 is 13 amino acids long.

V is TRBV10-3 and J is TRBJ2-5, with D perhaps matching TRBD2 (6 bases). In germline, CDR1 is ENHRY, CDR2 SYGVKD. The CDR3 consists of 13 residues. The V and J ends lost 4 bases and 2 bases respectively, with 8 bases between them. For the CDR3, the DNA is TGTGCCATCAGTGGGGGGGTGCAAGAGACCCAGTACTTC. Protein: CAISGGVQETQYF.

V is TRBV6-5 and J is TRBJ1-1; 7 bases map to TRBD1. CDR3 length: 15 residues. J lost 1 base, V lost 2 bases, and 4 bases had no gene match. Germline lookup yields CDR1 MNHEY and CDR2 SVGAGI. Here the CDR3 DNA reads TGTGCCAGCAGTTACATGAGGGGGCAGAACACTGAAGCTTTCTTT. Its translation: CASSYMRGQNTEAFF.

The genes are TRBV6-1 and TRBJ2-7; TRBD1 is a possible D gene (5 bases). The CDR3 extends over 14 amino acids. Germline V gene lookup returns CDR1 MNHNS and CDR2 SASEGT. The germline V and J ends were trimmed by 10 bases and 0 bases, with 16 bases remaining between them. The CDR3 coding sequence is TGTGCCACCCGTGGTCGGACAAGCTCCTACGAGCAGTACTTC. Translation: CATRGRTSSYEQYF.

This clone was picked up a small number of times. The rearrangement joins TRBV30 to TRBJ1-1; 9 nucleotides align to TRBD1. The CDR3 extends over 12 amino acids. The V segment lost 3 bases and the J segment 7 bases; nucleotides outside the gene matches: 3. Germline V gives CDR1 GTSNPN, CDR2 SVGIG (reference sequence). The CDR3 DNA reads TGTGCCTGGAGACAGGGGGCAGGTGAAGCTTTCTTT. Residues: CAWRQGAGEAFF.

The chain employs TRBV19 and TRBJ2-2; D is uncertain. Germline V CDR1 and CDR2: LNHDA, SQIVND (reference sequence). The CDR3 length is 12 residues. The V and J ends lost 7 bases and 4 bases respectively, with 7 bases between them. The CDR3 DNA is TGTGCCAGTAAAAACGGCACCGGGGAGCTGTTTTTT. It specifies CASKNGTGELFF.

Only a few counts were recorded for this clone. Here the CDR3 DNA reads TGTGCCAGCAGTTTGGCCCGCGGCTACGAGCAGTACGTC. Encoded protein: CASSLARGYEQYV. The rearrangement joins TRBV28 to TRBJ2-7, with D unresolved. CDR1 is MDHEN and CDR2 is SYDVKM in the germline V gene. The germline V and J ends were trimmed by 3 bases and 3 bases, with 9 bases remaining between them. This CDR3 is 13 amino acids long.

About this clone: Distinct nucleotide sequences in the sample also encode this CDR3. This chain uses TRBV29-1 with TRBJ2-7; D possibly corresponds to TRBD2 (7 bases). In germline, CDR1 is SQVTM, CDR2 ANQGSEA. The CDR3 has 14 residues. Deletions cut 2 bases from V and 4 bases from J, with 15 bases between. The CDR3 sequence: CSVEPGGGGYEQYF. In DNA, the CDR3 is TGCAGCGTTGAACCGGGGGGCGGGGGATACGAGCAGTACTTC.

This chain uses TRBV10-3 with TRBJ1-4, with D maybe TRBD1 (5 bases). CDR1 and CDR2 from the germline V gene are ENHRY and SYGVKD. The CDR3 runs to 16 residues. V was pared by 0 bases and J by 4 bases, with 12 bases between. The CDR3 nucleotides are TGTGCCATCAGTGAGTCTAAGGGGCAGGGTAATGAAAAACTGTTTTTT. It yields the protein CAISESKGQGNEKLFF.